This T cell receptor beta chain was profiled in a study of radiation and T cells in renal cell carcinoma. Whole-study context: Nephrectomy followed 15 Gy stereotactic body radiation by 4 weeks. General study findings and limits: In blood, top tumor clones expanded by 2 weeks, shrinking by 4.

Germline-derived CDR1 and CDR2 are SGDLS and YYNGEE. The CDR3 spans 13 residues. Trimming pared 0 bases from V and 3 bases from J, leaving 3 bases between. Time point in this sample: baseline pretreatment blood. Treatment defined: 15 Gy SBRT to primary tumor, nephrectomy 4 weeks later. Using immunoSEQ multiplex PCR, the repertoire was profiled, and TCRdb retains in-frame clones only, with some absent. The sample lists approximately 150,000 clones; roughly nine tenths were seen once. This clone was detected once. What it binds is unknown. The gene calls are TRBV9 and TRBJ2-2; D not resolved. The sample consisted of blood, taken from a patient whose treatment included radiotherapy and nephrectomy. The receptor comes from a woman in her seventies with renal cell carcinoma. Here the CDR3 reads CASSVGHTGELFF. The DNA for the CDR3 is TGTGCCAGCAGCGTAGGTCACACCGGGGAGCTGTTTTTT.